A selection of T cell receptor beta chains follows, all from one sample in a study of blood T cell repertoires in COVID-19. Sequencing was performed with immunoSEQ multiplex PCR; in TCRdb, only in-frame clones are kept and a portion is missing. The sample holds approximately 100,000 clones, 85% to 90% seen once. Sequencing was performed on peripheral blood. The receptors come from a human donor with COVID-19, enrolled during active disease. The donor label of this sample is uncertain. Both conserved end residues are part of each CDR3. A D gene is named only where the DNA matches it firmly. The size field is filled for only some rows; it gives once, few, many or a size class.

TRBD1	.	TRBV2	TRBJ2-5	CASRGQTQETQYF	TGTGCCAGCAGGGGACAGACCCAAGAGACCCAGTACTTC
TRBD1	.	TRBV19	TRBJ1-6	CAAGAQGGRSPLHF	TGTGCCGCGGGGGCACAGGGGGGACGGTCACCCCTCCACTTT
.	.	TRBV2	TRBJ2-7	CASSEAGLMDEQYF	TGTGCCAGCAGTGAAGCGGGACTTATGGACGAGCAGTACTTC
.	.	TRBV5-1	TRBJ1-1	CASSRLAGEDTEAFF	TGCGCCAGCAGCCGGCTCGCAGGGGAAGACACTGAAGCTTTCTTT
.	.	TRBV19	TRBJ2-3	CASSIGQGTDTQYF	TGTGCCAGTAGTATAGGGCAGGGTACAGATACGCAGTATTTT
.	.	TRBV27	TRBJ1-6	CASSLEGWLNSPLHF	TGTGCCAGCAGTTTGGAGGGGTGGCTTAATTCACCCCTCCACTTT
.	.	TRBV2	TRBJ1-6	CASNQDSNSPLHF	TGTGCCAGCAACCAGGACAGCAATTCACCCCTCCACTTT
TRBD1	.	TRBV14	TRBJ1-6	CASSLRDRYNSPLHF	TGTGCCAGCAGCCTCCGGGACAGGTATAATTCACCCCTCCACTTT
TRBD2	few	TRBV6-5	TRBJ2-7	CATSGGQAYEQYF	TGTGCCACTAGCGGGGGGCAGGCCTACGAGCAGTACTTC
.	.	TRBV4-1	TRBJ2-1	CASSQERRSSYNEQFF	TGCGCCAGCAGCCAAGAGAGACGGAGCTCCTACAATGAGCAGTTCTTC
.	.	TRBV18	TRBJ1-1	CASSGGQNTEAFF	TGTGCCAGCTCAGGGGGACAGAACACTGAAGCTTTCTTT
TRBD2	.	TRBV7-9	TRBJ2-1	CASSPPGLAGLKTMGQFF	TGTGCCAGCAGCCCGCCGGGACTAGCGGGGCTTAAAACGATGGGGCAGTTCTTC
TRBD1	.	TRBV4-1	TRBJ1-4	CASAARPGQGIEKLFF	TGCGCCAGCGCAGCTCGTCCGGGACAGGGTATTGAAAAACTGTTTTTT
TRBD1	once	TRBV28	TRBJ1-4	CASTIRTGGDEKLFF	TGTGCCAGCACCATCCGGACAGGGGGGGATGAAAAACTGTTTTTT
.	.	TRBV18	TRBJ1-5	CASSPSVQGNNQPQHF	TGTGCCAGCTCACCAAGCGTCCAGGGTAACAATCAGCCCCAGCATTTT
.	.	TRBV4-1	TRBJ1-1	CASSQERVRTEAFF	TGCGCCAGCAGCCAAGAGAGGGTTCGAACTGAAGCTTTCTTT
.	few	TRBV27	TRBJ1-2	CASSSAGAGDYGYTF	TGTGCCAGCAGTTCGGCAGGCGCGGGGGACTATGGCTACACCTTC
.	.	TRBV21-1	TRBJ1-2	CASSKAGTGAYTF	TGTGCCAGCAGCAAGGCCGGGACAGGGGCCTACACCTTC
.	.	TRBV4-2	TRBJ2-1	CASSQEELAGYNEQFF	TGTGCCAGCAGCCAAGAGGAACTGGCGGGGTACAATGAGCAGTTCTTC
.	.	TRBV7-9	TRBJ2-7	CASSLKHIYEQYF	TGTGCCAGCAGCTTAAAACACATCTACGAGCAGTACTTC
.	once	TRBV9	TRBJ1-5	CASSASGNQPQHF	TGTGCCAGCAGCGCCTCAGGGAATCAGCCCCAGCATTTT
.	.	TRBV12-3/TRBV12-4	TRBJ1-2	CASSSDGVYGYTF	TGTGCCAGCTCCTCCGACGGAGTATATGGCTACACCTTC
.	.	TRBV25-1	TRBJ1-5	CASSGDAQGRNQPQHF	TGTGCCAGCAGTGGAGATGCGCAGGGGCGCAATCAGCCCCAGCATTTT
TRBD1	.	TRBV11-3	TRBJ2-7	CASRGTGTGDEQYF	TGTGCCAGCAGGGGAACCGGGACAGGGGACGAGCAGTACTTC
.	few	TRBV5-1	TRBJ1-5	CASSPDGQNNQPQHF	TGCGCCAGCAGCCCGGACGGACAGAACAATCAGCCCCAGCATTTT
.	.	TRBV11-2	TRBJ1-2	CASSLVGGYGYTF	TGTGCCAGCAGCTTAGTGGGGGGCTATGGCTACACCTTC
TRBD1	.	TRBV6-5	TRBJ1-1	CASLRTGDMNTEAFF	TGTGCCAGCCTCAGGACAGGGGACATGAACACTGAAGCTTTCTTT
TRBD1	.	TRBV6-5	TRBJ2-3	CASNLDRAPDTQYF	TGTGCCAGCAATCTTGACAGGGCTCCAGATACGCAGTATTTT
TRBD2	.	TRBV5-1	TRBJ2-5	CASSPGTSGAGQYF	TGCGCCAGCAGCCCGGGGACTAGCGGGGCCGGCCAGTACTTC
.	.	TRBV7-7	TRBJ2-5	CASSLAGHQETQYF	TGTGCCAGCAGCTTAGCGGGGCACCAAGAGACCCAGTACTTC
TRBD2	.	TRBV19	TRBJ2-7	CATSREGSAYEQYF	TGTGCCACCTCGAGGGAGGGGAGCGCCTACGAGCAGTACTTC
TRBD1	.	TRBV6-5	TRBJ2-7	CASRLQPDRDYEQYF	TGTGCCAGCAGACTACAACCGGACAGGGACTACGAGCAGTACTTC
.	.	TRBV11-2	TRBJ1-5	CASSLGTGNSNQPQHF	TGTGCCAGCAGCTTAGGGACGGGAAATAGCAATCAGCCCCAGCATTTT
TRBD1	.	TRBV6-5	TRBJ1-3	CASSTTGIDTIYF	TGTGCCAGCAGCACGACAGGGATAGACACCATATATTTT
TRBD1	once	TRBV5-6	TRBJ1-1	CASSLGTGLMNTEAFF	TGTGCCAGCAGCTTGGGGACAGGCCTAATGAACACTGAAGCTTTCTTT
TRBD1	.	TRBV25-1	TRBJ1-1	CASSGMTGQSTEAFF	TGTGCCAGCAGTGGGATGACAGGGCAGAGCACTGAAGCTTTCTTT
.	.	TRBV3-1/TRBV3-2	TRBJ1-6	CASSRDTYNSPLHF	TGTGCCAGCTCACGGGACACCTATAATTCACCCCTCCACTTT
TRBD1	.	TRBV18	TRBJ2-5	CASSLGQGREETQYF	TGTGCCAGCTCACTCGGACAGGGTAGGGAAGAGACCCAGTACTTC
TRBD1	.	TRBV5-1	TRBJ1-3	CASSSRQGENTIYF	TGCGCCAGCAGCTCAAGACAGGGTGAAAACACCATATATTTT
TRBD1	.	TRBV15	TRBJ2-1	CATSRDRIRNEQFF	TGTGCCACCAGCAGGGACAGGATTCGGAATGAGCAGTTCTTC
TRBD1	once	TRBV2	TRBJ2-1	CASSARTGELANEQFF	TGTGCCAGCAGTGCCAGAACAGGGGAGCTAGCCAATGAGCAGTTCTTC
.	.	TRBV11-3	TRBJ1-2	CASSLEGYYGYTF	TGTGCCAGCAGCTTGGAGGGATACTATGGCTACACCTTC
.	once	TRBV20-1	TRBJ1-1	CSARDEGRAFF	TGCAGTGCTAGAGATGAGGGCCGAGCTTTCTTT
.	once	TRBV20-1	TRBJ2-5	CSAIRQETQYF	TGCAGTGCTATTCGCCAAGAGACCCAGTACTTC
TRBD1	.	TRBV3-1/TRBV3-2	TRBJ1-5	CASSYGQGNQPQHF	TGTGCCAGCAGCTACGGACAGGGCAATCAGCCCCAGCATTTT
TRBD2	.	TRBV11-1	TRBJ2-1	CASSLAWGGYNEQFF	TGTGCCAGCAGCTTAGCGTGGGGGGGATACAATGAGCAGTTCTTC
.	.	TRBV4-1	TRBJ1-1	CASSQGIYNTEAFF	TGCGCCAGCAGCCAAGGAATCTACAACACTGAAGCTTTCTTT
.	.	TRBV10-2	TRBJ1-3	CASISGDMDNTIYF	TGCGCCAGCATTTCAGGTGACATGGATAACACCATATATTTT